These 25 T cell receptor beta chains came from one sample sequenced in a study of T-cell memory formation after mild COVID-19. TCRdb redid the calling of the 5' RACE reads with MiXCR, one entry per CDR3 protein. The table includes about 150,000 distinct CDR3 sequences, approximately 15% detected once. Source material: PBMCs or a T cell subset sorted from them (not recorded which). The receptors derive from an adult woman who had mild COVID-19 (a few samples of this study predate the infection). Cell type and time point are not known.

The genes are TRBV24-1 and TRBJ2-1; 10 bases map to TRBD2. Unmatched junction bases numbered 5, after V lost 6 bases and J lost 4 bases. The CDR3 is made up of 15 amino acids. Germline CDR1 is KGHDR and CDR2 is SFDVKD. CDR3 coding DNA: TGTGCCACCAGTTCCCAGACTAGCGGGTACAATGAGCAGTTCTTC. Translated: CATSSQTSGYNEQFF.

The rearrangement joins TRBV19 to TRBJ2-2; D is ambiguous. The germline CDR1 and CDR2 sequences are LNHDA and SQIVND (reference sequence). This CDR3 is built from 15 residues. Trimming cost V 9 bases and J 4 bases, with 18 bases left between them. CDR3 protein: CASTPGLEVTGELFF. The DNA of the CDR3 is TGTGCCAGCACCCCCGGGCTAGAGGTCACCGGGGAGCTGTTTTTT.

This clonotype was seen a handful of times. The chain combines TRBV7-8 with TRBJ2-7; D not resolved. CDR3 length: 15 amino acids. CDR1 is SGHVS and CDR2 is FQNEAQ in the germline V gene. The V and J ends lost 5 bases and 0 bases respectively, with 14 bases between them. CDR3 in amino acids: CASSPTGLYSYEQYF. For the CDR3, the DNA is TGTGCCAGCAGCCCTACCGGGCTATACTCCTACGAGCAGTACTTC.

This rearrangement joins TRBV12-3 or TRBV12-4 to TRBJ1-1; 7 nucleotides align to TRBD1. Trimming removed 8 bases from V and 7 bases from J; junction bases left unmatched: 7. The CDR3 is made up of 12 amino acids. CDR3 in DNA: TGTGCCAGCCGACTGGGACAGCTTGAAGCTTTCTTT. This codes for CASRLGQLEAFF.

The CDR3 DNA sequence: TGTGCCAGCAGCCAAGGCTTTGAGACAGATGGCTACACCTTC. Translating gives CASSQGFETDGYTF. The chain carries TRBV3-1 and TRBJ1-2, with a possible D match to TRBD1 (5 bases). The CDR3 has 14 residues. The V end lost 1 base, the J end lost 6 bases, and 12 bases lay between the germline ends. CDR1 is LGHDT, CDR2 YNNKEL, per germline (reference sequence).

This sequence joins TRBV18 and TRBJ1-2; a weak D match, TRBD1 (5 bases). With 3 bases removed from V and 7 bases from J, the gap between germline ends came to 15 bases. In germline, CDR1 is KGHSH, CDR2 LQKENI. This CDR3 has 14 residues. CDR3 bases: TGTGCCAGCTCACCTGAGGGGCCAGGGAGTGGCTACACCTTC. Its protein is CASSPEGPGSGYTF.

The chain carries TRBV12-3 or TRBV12-4 and TRBJ1-5; a weak D match, TRBD1 (5 bases). With 3 bases removed from V and 0 bases from J, the gap between germline ends came to 6 bases. This CDR3 is 14 amino acids long. CDR3 loop: CASSFTGSNQPQHF. Written as DNA, the CDR3 is TGTGCCAGCAGTTTCACAGGTAGCAATCAGCCCCAGCATTTT.

This clonotype came up many times. This rearrangement joins TRBV7-3 to TRBJ2-5; D is undetermined. CDR1 is SGHTA and CDR2 is FQGTGA in the germline V gene. With 2 bases removed from V and 1 base from J, the gap between germline ends came to 5 bases. This CDR3 is 13 amino acids long. CDR3 coding DNA: TGTGCCAGCAGCTTATCGGGCCAAGAGACCCAGTACTTC. Amino acid sequence: CASSLSGQETQYF.

This clonotype occurred a few times. The V call is TRBV19, the J call TRBJ1-1; 9 nucleotides match TRBD1. CDR1 is LNHDA, CDR2 SQIVND, per germline (reference sequence). Losses at the gene ends were 7 bases for V and 4 bases for J; bases not matched to a gene: 10. The CDR3 loop spans 15 amino acids. CDR3 amino acids: CASIRTGGASTEAFF. The CDR3 nucleotides are TGTGCCAGTATCCGAACAGGGGGCGCAAGCACTGAAGCTTTCTTT. The whole variable domain, remainder taken from reference TRBV19 and TRBJ1-1, is DGGITQSPKYLFRKEGQNVTLSCEQNLNHDAMYWYRQDPGQGLRLIYYSQIVNDFQKGDIAEGYSVSREKKESFPLTVTSAQKNPTAFYLCASIRTGGASTEAFFGQGTRLTVV.

The gene calls are TRBV12-3 or TRBV12-4 and TRBJ2-3; D is perhaps TRBD2 (5 bases). The length of the CDR3 is 12 residues. The germline V and J ends were trimmed by 5 bases and 6 bases, with 9 bases remaining between them. The chain's CDR3 is CASSEGFDTQYF. In DNA, the CDR3 is TGTGCCAGCAGTGAGGGCTTTGATACGCAGTATTTT.

This clonotype has a count of ten or more. The chain carries TRBV5-1 and TRBJ2-3; D is unclear. V lost 0 bases and J 0 bases, leaving 5 bases between the germline ends. Germline assignment: CDR1 SGHRS and CDR2 YFSETQ. The CDR3 is 14 residues long. CDR3 sequence reads: CASSLGPSTDTQYF. The CDR3 DNA reads as TGCGCCAGCAGCTTGGGACCGAGCACAGATACGCAGTATTTT.

The chain has TRBV7-8 and TRBJ1-1; D is unclear. V lost 5 bases and J 5 bases, leaving 9 bases between the germline ends. Per the germline V gene, CDR1 is SGHVS and CDR2 is FQNEAQ. The CDR3 is made up of 12 amino acids. The CDR3 region has the DNA TGTGCCAGCAGCCACGGGTGGACTGAAGCTTTCTTT. This gives the protein CASSHGWTEAFF.

J is TRBJ2-5 and V is TRBV21-1; the D call of TRBD1 is as the table states it, not checked on the DNA. TRBV21-1 is reported as a pseudogene. The length of the CDR3 is 17 residues. Written as DNA, the CDR3 is TGTGCCAGCAGCAAAAAGGGGGATGTGGGGTACCAAGAGACCCAGTACTTC. The encoded protein is CASSKKGDVGYQETQYF.

This clonotype was observed once. This chain joins TRBV7-2 and TRBJ2-7; 7 nucleotides align to TRBD1. The CDR3 contains 15 residues. Germline CDR1 and CDR2: SGHTA and FQGNSA. J was trimmed by 7 bases and V by 7 bases; bases with no gene match: 16. The CDR3 loop is CASTRTEVGGSEQYF. Written as DNA, the CDR3 is TGTGCCAGCACCCGAACGGAAGTAGGGGGCAGTGAGCAGTACTTC.

Only a few counts were recorded for this clonotype. J is TRBJ2-1 and V is TRBV4-1; 8 bases agree with TRBD2. CDR1 and CDR2 from the germline V gene are MGHRA and YSYEKL. V lost 0 bases to trimming and J lost 3 bases; unmatched junction nucleotides: 7. This CDR3 region has 17 residues. The CDR3: CASSQEGSGGHYNEQFF. The CDR3 bases are TGCGCCAGCAGCCAAGAAGGGTCGGGGGGGCACTACAATGAGCAGTTCTTC.

The genes are TRBV19 and TRBJ2-1; D unresolved. Trimming left V 1 base short and J 0 bases short, with 10 bases between. CDR3 length equals 16 residues. Per germline, CDR1 LNHDA and CDR2 SQIVND (reference sequence). The CDR3 reads CASSIAAEFSYNEQFF. The DNA of the CDR3 is TGTGCCAGTAGTATAGCCGCGGAATTCTCCTACAATGAGCAGTTCTTC. The whole variable domain, remainder taken from reference TRBV19 and TRBJ2-1, is DGGITQSPKYLFRKEGQNVTLSCEQNLNHDAMYWYRQDPGQGLRLIYYSQIVNDFQKGDIAEGYSVSREKKESFPLTVTSAQKNPTAFYLCASSIAAEFSYNEQFFGPGTRLTVL.

This clonotype was recorded only once. This chain links TRBV9 with TRBJ2-5; D remains ambiguous. V lost 1 base to trimming and J lost 5 bases, with 12 bases between them. In germline, CDR1 is SGDLS, CDR2 YYNGEE. This CDR3 has 14 amino acids. CDR3 loop: CASSVKGIRETQYF. CDR3 nucleotides: TGTGCCAGCAGCGTAAAGGGAATTCGGGAGACCCAGTACTTC.

This clonotype came up many times. This chain uses TRBV12-3 or TRBV12-4 with TRBJ2-7; 12 bases are shared with TRBD2. The CDR3 sequence is 14 residues long. V lost 6 bases and J lost 6; bases outside the gene matches: 6. The CDR3 nucleotides are TGTGCCAGCAGCCTAGCGGGAGGGATGGGCGAGCAGTACTTC. This encodes CASSLAGGMGEQYF.

Details on this clonotype: A much larger clone differs by one base, so this may be a read error. The J gene is TRBJ2-7, the V gene TRBV5-1, with D unresolved. Germline V CDR1 and CDR2: SGHRS, YFSETQ. This CDR3 region has 11 residues. V lost 2 bases to trimming and J lost 3 bases, with 3 bases between them. The CDR3 DNA reads as TGCGCCAGCAGCTTCAACTACGAGCAGTACTTC. Translation gives CASSFNYEQYF. The full variable domain, with the rest looked up from reference TRBV5-1 and TRBJ2-7, is KAGVTQTPRYLIKTRGQQVTLSCSPISGHRSVSWYQQTPGQGLQFLFEYFSETQRNKGNFPGRFSGRQFSNSRSEMNVSTLELGDSALYLCASSFNYEQYFGPGTRLTVT.

The chain carries TRBV3-1 and TRBJ2-3; no reliable D call. CDR1 and CDR2 from the germline V gene are LGHDT and YNNKEL (reference sequence). The CDR3 runs 13 residues. The germline V and J ends were trimmed by 0 bases and 5 bases, with 6 bases remaining between them. The CDR3 bases are TGTGCCAGCAGCCAAGACAGCCGAGATACGCAGTATTTT. Its translation: CASSQDSRDTQYF.

V is TRBV7-2 and J is TRBJ1-2; 9 bases are shared with TRBD1. This CDR3 comprises 14 residues. Trimming took 6 bases from V and 6 from J; bases not matched to a gene: 8. Germline V gene lookup returns CDR1 SGHTA and CDR2 FQGNSA. CDR3 DNA: TGTGCCAGCAGGACCCGACAGGGGGACGATGGCTACACCTTC. Its protein is CASRTRQGDDGYTF.

J is TRBJ1-5 and V is TRBV4-2, with D possibly matching TRBD1 (6 bases). The CDR3 has 16 residues. Germline V lookup: CDR1 LGHNA, CDR2 YNFKEQ. Between the trimmed V and J ends, which lost 0 bases and 4 bases, there was a span of 13 bases. The CDR3 DNA is TGTGCCAGCAGCCAAGAAGTTCAGGGGTTGAATCAGCCCCAGCATTTT. Protein: CASSQEVQGLNQPQHF.

This clonotype was observed a handful of times. The V gene is TRBV30, the J gene TRBJ2-1, with unresolved D. Between the trimmed V and J ends, which lost 0 bases and 10 bases, there was a span of 13 bases. The CDR3 sequence is 13 residues long. Looked up from germline, CDR1 is GTSNPN and CDR2 is SVGIG (reference sequence). CDR3 amino acids: CAWSVFQDGEQFF. As DNA, the CDR3 is TGTGCCTGGAGTGTATTTCAGGACGGGGAGCAGTTCTTC.

V usage is TRBV7-7 and J usage is TRBJ1-4; D not certain. CDR3 size: 15 residues. Deletions cut 5 bases from V and 7 bases from J, with 17 bases between. Germline CDR1 and CDR2: SSHAT and FNYEAQ (reference sequence). The CDR3 coding sequence is TGTGCCAGCAGCCCCGAAGAGGGAGTGGGTGAAAAACTGTTTTTT. This translates into CASSPEEGVGEKLFF.

The chain couples TRBV23-1 to TRBJ2-5, with D perhaps matching TRBD2 (6 bases). TRBV23-1 is placed among ORFs of uncertain function. This CDR3 region has 16 residues. Deletions cut 4 bases from V and 5 bases from J, with 20 bases between. The CDR3 DNA sequence: TGCGCCAGCAGTCGAAGACAACGGGGGAGCTGGGAGACCCAGTACTTC. Protein product: CASSRRQRGSWETQYF.